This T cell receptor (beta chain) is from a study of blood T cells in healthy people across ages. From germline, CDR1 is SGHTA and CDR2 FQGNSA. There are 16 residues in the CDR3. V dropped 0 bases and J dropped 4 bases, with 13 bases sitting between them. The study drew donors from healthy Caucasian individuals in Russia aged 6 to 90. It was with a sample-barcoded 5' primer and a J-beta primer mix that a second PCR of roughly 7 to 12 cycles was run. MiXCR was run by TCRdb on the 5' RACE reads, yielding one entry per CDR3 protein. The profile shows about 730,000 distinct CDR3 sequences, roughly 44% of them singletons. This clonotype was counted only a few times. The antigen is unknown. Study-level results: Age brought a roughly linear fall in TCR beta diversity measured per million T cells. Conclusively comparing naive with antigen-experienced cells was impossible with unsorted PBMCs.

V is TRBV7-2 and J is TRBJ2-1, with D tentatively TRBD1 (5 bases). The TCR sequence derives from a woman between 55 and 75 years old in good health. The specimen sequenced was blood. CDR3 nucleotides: TGTGCCAGCAGCTTAGCCCTTCTGGACACGTACAATGAGCAGTTCTTC. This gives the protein CASSLALLDTYNEQFF. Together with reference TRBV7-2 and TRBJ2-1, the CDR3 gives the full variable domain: GAGVSQSPSNKVTEKGKDVELRCDPISGHTALYWYRQSLGQGLEFLIYFQGNSAPDKSGLPSDRFSAERTGGSVSTLTIQRTQQEDSAVYLCASSLALLDTYNEQFFGPGTRLTVL.